This is a list of T cell receptor beta chains from one sample in a study of blood T cell repertoires in COVID-19. The method was immunoSEQ multiplex PCR; TCRdb's version includes in-frame clones alone and lacks a portion of them. The top ten hold over 6.5% of the sample, which has some 180,000 clones, over 80% seen once. The sequenced sample consisted of peripheral blood. All receptors come from a woman in her 40s with COVID-19, enrolled during active disease. Each CDR3 is given with its conserved first and last residue. The D gene is left open where the match is weak. Size is omitted from some rows. Given values are once, few, many or a class for expanded clones.

J gene	V gene	D gene	clone size	CDR3 protein	CDR3 DNA
TRBJ1-1	TRBV9	TRBD1	.	CASSQGAQTEAFF	TGTGCCAGCAGCCAGGGGGCGCAGACTGAAGCTTTCTTT
TRBJ1-1	TRBV5-1	.	.	CASSLGMGAGTEAFF	TGCGCCAGCAGCTTGGGCATGGGGGCGGGCACTGAAGCTTTCTTT
TRBJ1-1	TRBV12-5	.	.	CASGFGTGNTEAFF	TGTGCTAGTGGTTTCGGTACAGGGAACACTGAAGCTTTCTTT
TRBJ2-7	TRBV6-6	.	once	CASSYPRGDSSYEQYF	TGTGCCAGCAGTTACCCCAGGGGGGATTCTTCCTACGAGCAGTACTTC
TRBJ1-2	TRBV21-1	.	.	CASSKEAQGPGGYTF	TGTGCCAGCAGCAAAGAGGCCCAGGGGCCGGGTGGCTACACCTTC
TRBJ2-2	TRBV18	TRBD2	.	CASSPSGSGTGELFF	TGTGCCAGCTCACCTAGCGGGAGCGGCACCGGGGAGCTGTTTTTT
TRBJ1-1	TRBV6-6	.	.	CASRSPGEGTEAFF	TGTGCCAGCAGGTCCCCAGGGGAGGGGACTGAAGCTTTCTTT
TRBJ1-1	TRBV7-3	.	.	CASSPGERNTEAFF	TGTGCCAGCAGCCCCGGTGAGAGGAACACTGAAGCTTTCTTT
TRBJ1-2	TRBV13	.	.	CASTFRLGERVDGYTF	TGTGCCAGCACCTTTCGGCTAGGGGAACGGGTAGATGGCTACACCTTC
TRBJ1-1	TRBV4-2	TRBD1	.	CASSLMTGSGTEAFF	TGTGCCAGCAGCCTGATGACAGGGTCTGGAACTGAAGCTTTCTTT
TRBJ2-7	TRBV10-3	TRBD1	.	CAISDKGTGLDEQYF	TGTGCCATCAGTGATAAGGGGACAGGGTTGGACGAGCAGTACTTC
TRBJ2-5	TRBV21-1	.	few	CASSTSDKQETQYF	TGTGCCAGCAGCACCTCGGACAAACAAGAGACCCAGTACTTC
TRBJ1-1	TRBV6-5	TRBD1	.	CASSYSRGTENTEAFF	TGTGCCAGCAGTTACTCTCGCGGGACAGAGAACACTGAAGCTTTCTTT
TRBJ1-5	TRBV4-2	.	.	CASSQDWGGLSNQPQHF	TGTGCCAGCAGCCAAGATTGGGGGGGGTTAAGCAATCAGCCCCAGCATTTT
TRBJ1-2	TRBV5-8	TRBD1	.	CASSPDRDYGYTF	TGTGCCAGCAGTCCGGACAGGGACTATGGCTACACCTTC
TRBJ2-2	TRBV2	.	.	CASLSGDNTGELFF	TGTGCCAGCCTTTCAGGGGATAACACCGGGGAGCTGTTTTTT
TRBJ2-2	TRBV18	.	.	CASSPDTGSSGELFF	TGTGCCAGCTCACCCGATACAGGGTCGTCCGGGGAGCTGTTTTTT
TRBJ1-2	TRBV6-6	.	.	CASSYTDYGYTF	TGTGCCAGCAGTTACACGGACTATGGCTACACCTTC
TRBJ2-1	TRBV18	.	.	CASSVGGLDEQFF	TGTGCCAGCTCAGTCGGAGGGCTCGATGAGCAGTTCTTC
TRBJ2-7	TRBV7-2	.	.	CASSLAQRVRYEQYF	TGTGCCAGCAGCTTAGCGCAACGGGTACGCTACGAGCAGTACTTC
TRBJ1-2	TRBV19	.	.	CASSIQGRGYTF	TGTGCCAGTAGTATTCAGGGGCGCGGCTACACCTTC
TRBJ1-4	TRBV9	.	.	CASSAGGLQNEKLFF	TGTGCCAGCAGCGCTGGCGGGCTACAAAATGAAAAACTGTTTTTT
TRBJ2-1	TRBV4-2	TRBD2	.	CASSLAGGSDEQFF	TGTGCCAGCAGCCTAGCGGGGGGGTCCGATGAGCAGTTCTTC
TRBJ1-3	TRBV5-4	.	few	CASRTPGLTSGNTIYF	TGTGCCAGCAGAACACCCGGACTCACCTCTGGAAACACCATATATTTT
TRBJ2-2	TRBV3-1/TRBV3-2	.	once	CASSQDGHYRRTNTGELFF	TGTGCCAGCAGCCAAGATGGTCACTACAGGCGGACGAACACCGGGGAGCTGTTTTTT
TRBJ1-4	TRBV7-9	TRBD1	.	CASSYGTGRKKLFF	TGTGCCAGCAGCTACGGGACAGGGCGTAAAAAACTGTTTTTT
TRBJ2-1	TRBV5-1	.	once	CASSMEGLSSYNEQFF	TGCGCCAGCAGCATGGAGGGACTCAGCTCCTACAATGAGCAGTTCTTC
TRBJ1-2	TRBV19	TRBD1	.	CASSISWTGGVYGYTF	TGTGCCAGTAGTATATCTTGGACAGGGGGCGTCTATGGCTACACCTTC
TRBJ2-7	TRBV7-8	TRBD1	once	CASSLGQGVEQYF	TGTGCCAGCAGCTTGGGACAGGGTGTCGAGCAGTACTTC
TRBJ1-4	TRBV5-1	TRBD1	.	CASSSQGVSEKLFF	TGCGCCAGCAGCTCCCAGGGGGTCAGCGAAAAACTGTTTTTT
TRBJ2-3	TRBV9	.	.	CASSASGHLTDTQYF	TGTGCCAGCAGCGCGTCGGGACACCTCACAGATACGCAGTATTTT
TRBJ1-2	TRBV27	.	.	CASSLSAAPTNYGYTF	TGTGCCAGCAGTTTATCAGCGGCACCTACTAACTATGGCTACACCTTC
TRBJ1-5	TRBV19	TRBD1	.	CATAEGAKPQHF	TGTGCCACGGCCGAGGGGGCCAAGCCCCAGCATTTT
TRBJ2-2	TRBV5-5	.	.	CASSLDSGSGELFF	TGTGCCAGCAGCTTGGACTCAGGATCCGGGGAGCTGTTTTTT
TRBJ1-3	TRBV6-5	TRBD1	once	CASSYEAGGSGNTIYF	TGTGCCAGCAGTTATGAGGCAGGGGGCTCTGGAAACACCATATATTTT